Shown below are 5 T cell receptor beta chains from a single sample sequenced in a study of tumor-infiltrating lymphocytes in glioblastoma multiforme. TCR beta libraries were built from RNA through three nested multiplex PCR rounds using modified ARM-PCR. TCRdb re-derived calls from the multiplex PCR reads in MiXCR, one entry per CDR3 protein. This table has 12,000 to 15,000 distinct CDR3 sequences, 65% to 75% appearing once. The sample consisted of brain tumor tissue. The receptors were gathered from a male donor with glioblastoma.

V gene TRBV6-1 combines with J gene TRBJ2-5; tentatively, D is TRBD1 or TRBD2 (7 bases each). The CDR3 length is 15 residues. Trimming removed 6 bases from V and 5 bases from J, with 19 bases in between. Germline V gives CDR1 MNHNS, CDR2 SASEGT. CDR3 residues: CASRGWGEGAETQYF. CDR3 sequence (DNA): TGTGCCAGCAGAGGTTGGGGGGAGGGGGCGGAGACCCAGTACTTC.

This chain connects TRBV20-1 to TRBJ1-1, with D possibly TRBD1 on 6 matching bases. The CDR3 totals 15 residues. V lost 0 bases to trimming and J lost 6 bases, with 17 bases between them. CDR1 DFQATT and CDR2 SNEGSKA come from the germline V gene (reference sequence). DNA for the CDR3: TGCAGTGCTAGAGATGGAGGGGGACTTGCGCCTGAAGCTTTCTTT. Translating gives CSARDGGGLAPEAFF.

V and J are TRBV10-3 and TRBJ1-5; TRBD1 matches 9 bases. Per germline, CDR1 ENHRY and CDR2 SYGVKD. The CDR3 length is 14 residues. With V trimmed by 5 bases and J by 5 bases, 4 bases remained unmatched. The CDR3 reads CAISPRQGDQPQHF. DNA for the CDR3: TGTGCCATCAGTCCTCGACAGGGGGATCAGCCCCAGCATTTT.

In regard to this clonotype: Its ends do not fully match the called genes, so a read error is possible. The chain joins TRBV20-1 to TRBJ2-4; TRBD1 matches at 8 bases. Germline V gene data show CDR1 as DFQATT and CDR2 as SNEGSKA (reference sequence). The CDR3 consists of 19 residues. The CDR3 DNA reads as TGCAGTGCTAGAGACCCGGACAGGGTGACTCGGAAAGCCGAAAACATTCGGTACTTC. Its translation: CSARDPDRVTRKAENIRYF.

On this clonotype: Sequence at one end of the junction differs from germline and may be a read error. This chain connects TRBV20-1 to TRBJ1-1, with D possibly TRBD1 on 5 matching bases. The CDR3 consists of 15 residues. The germline gives CDR1 DFQATT, CDR2 SNEGSKA (reference sequence). The CDR3 region is CSARDGGILGSEAFF. CDR3 coding DNA: TGCAGTGCTAGAGATGGGGGGATACTTGGGTCTGAAGCATTCTTT.